This entry features one T cell receptor beta chain sequence. These data are taken from a study of cytomegalovirus exposure and HLA in healthy donors. CDR3 length equals 14 residues. The germline V gene encodes CDR1 MDHEN and CDR2 SYDVKM. Between the trimmed V and J ends, which lost 4 bases and 0 bases, there was a span of 7 bases. Healthy bone marrow donors formed the donor group. The PCR employed 60 Vbeta primers together with 13 Jbeta primers. The protocol was immunoSEQ multiplex PCR, while the TCRdb copy is restricted to in-frame clones and leaves out a portion. This listing includes 68,000 or so clones.

The chain has TRBV28 and TRBJ2-1, with D maybe TRBD2 (6 bases). The sample was PBMCs. The TCR originated in a female donor in good health and CMV-seropositive. The CDR3 region has the DNA TGTGCCAGCAGTTGGAGGGACTCCTACAATGAGCAGTTCTTC. Protein: CASSWRDSYNEQFF.